This T cell receptor (beta chain) was identified during a study of T cell repertoires in cytomegalovirus infection. This CDR3 region has 13 residues. Trimming stripped 2 bases from V and 4 bases from J, with 6 bases between. Per the germline V gene, CDR1 is MNHEY and CDR2 is SMNVEV (reference sequence). One entry per CDR3 protein, called by TCRdb with MiXCR from the reads. The table includes approximately 150,000 distinct CDR3 sequences, 20% to 25% detected once. With regard to this clonotype: Its antigen is not identified.

The material was CD8+ T cells from cultured PBMCs, obtained from culture after CMV antigen stimulation. The J gene is TRBJ2-1, the V gene TRBV27; no reliable D call. The clonotype comes from a human donor in good health (CMV status not recorded). Some clones in this sample may be carry-over from other donors' samples. The CDR3 sequence: CASSLGDYNEQFF. The DNA for the CDR3 is TGTGCCAGCAGTTTAGGGGATTACAATGAGCAGTTCTTC.